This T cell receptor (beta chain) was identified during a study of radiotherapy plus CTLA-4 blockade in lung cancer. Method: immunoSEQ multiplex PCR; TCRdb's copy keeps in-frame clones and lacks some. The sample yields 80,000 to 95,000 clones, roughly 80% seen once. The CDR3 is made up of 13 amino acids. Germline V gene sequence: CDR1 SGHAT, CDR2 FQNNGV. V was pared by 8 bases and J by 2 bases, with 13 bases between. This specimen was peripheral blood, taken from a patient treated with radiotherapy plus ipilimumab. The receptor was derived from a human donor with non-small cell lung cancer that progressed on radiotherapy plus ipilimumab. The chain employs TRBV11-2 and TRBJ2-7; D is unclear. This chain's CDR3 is CASALDAAYEQYF. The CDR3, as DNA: TGTGCCAGCGCTTTAGATGCCGCCTACGAGCAGTACTTC. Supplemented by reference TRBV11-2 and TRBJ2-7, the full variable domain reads EAGVAQSPRYKIIEKRQSVAFWCNPISGHATLYWYQQILGQGPKLLIQFQNNGVVDDSQLPKDRFSAERLKGVDSTLKIQPAKLEDSAVYLCASALDAAYEQYFGPGTRLTVT.